A selection of T cell receptor beta chains follows, all from one sample in a study of OX40 agonist ivuxolimab in advanced cancers. TCRdb's table, derived via immunoSEQ multiplex PCR, lists solely in-frame clones and lacks some. Altogether tens of thousands of clones are present, about nine tenths being singletons, with the ten largest covering less than 2%. Material: CD4+ or CD8+ T cells sorted from blood, obtained in a trial of the OX40 agonist ivuxolimab. The receptors come from an adult with an advanced solid tumor such as melanoma, head and neck, liver or kidney cancer. Each CDR3 is given with its conserved first and last residue. Each record gives: clone size, V gene, J gene, D gene, CDR3 DNA, CDR3 protein. The D gene is left open where the match is weak. Clone sizes are given selectively: once, few, many, or a class where the clone is expanded.

size: .; V: TRBV25-1; J: TRBJ1-3; D: .; DNA: TGTGCCAGCAGTGACTGGGGTTTTGGAAACACCATATATTTT; CDR3: CASSDWGFGNTIYF
size: .; V: TRBV6-5; J: TRBJ1-2; D: TRBD1; DNA: TGTGCCAGCGGAAGGGACAGGGGACTTTATGGCTACACCTTC; CDR3: CASGRDRGLYGYTF
size: .; V: TRBV6-5; J: TRBJ2-7; D: TRBD2; DNA: TGTGCCAGCAGTCTTTCCTCGGGGGGACTCTACGAGCAGTACTTC; CDR3: CASSLSSGGLYEQYF
size: once; V: TRBV7-6; J: TRBJ2-6; D: .; DNA: TGTGCCAGCAGCTTTCTTGGGAATCGGGGCGCTGGGGCCAACGTCCTGACTTTC; CDR3: CASSFLGNRGAGANVLTF
size: .; V: TRBV10-3; J: TRBJ1-1; D: .; DNA: TGTGCCATCAAAGGGGAGTTCTTAGAAGCTTTCTTT; CDR3: CAIKGEFLEAFF
size: .; V: TRBV7-2; J: TRBJ1-5; D: TRBD1; DNA: TGTGCCAGCAGCCTAGGGGGGACAGCTGGGAATCAGCCCCAGCATTTT; CDR3: CASSLGGTAGNQPQHF
size: .; V: TRBV28; J: TRBJ2-1; D: .; DNA: TGTGCCACCCAAGAGGGCGGAGCCCGGGGTGAGCAGTTCTTC; CDR3: CATQEGGARGEQFF
size: .; V: TRBV7-2; J: TRBJ2-3; D: .; DNA: TGTGCCAGCAGCTTAGCCGGGACAAAAACAGATACGCAGTATTTT; CDR3: CASSLAGTKTDTQYF
size: .; V: TRBV9; J: TRBJ1-1; D: .; DNA: TGTGCCAGCAGCGTAGATTGGGACACTATGAACACTGAAGCTTTCTTT; CDR3: CASSVDWDTMNTEAFF
size: .; V: TRBV28; J: TRBJ1-2; D: .; DNA: TGTGCCAGCAGTTTCACCCGGGGGCGAGGTCATGGCTACACCTTC; CDR3: CASSFTRGRGHGYTF
size: .; V: TRBV7-2; J: TRBJ2-5; D: .; DNA: TGTGCCAGCAGCTTAGGTGGTGGTCGGGAGACCCAGTACTTC; CDR3: CASSLGGGRETQYF
size: .; V: TRBV27; J: TRBJ1-5; D: .; DNA: TGTGCCAGCAGTTTATCGTGGACAGCAAATCAGCCCCAGCATTTT; CDR3: CASSLSWTANQPQHF
size: .; V: TRBV7-8; J: TRBJ2-3; D: .; DNA: TGTGCCAGCAGCCTGATTACAGATACGCAGTATTTT; CDR3: CASSLITDTQYF
size: once; V: TRBV11-2; J: TRBJ1-2; D: TRBD1; DNA: TGTGCCAGCAGCATTGACAGGGGCCTCAATGGCTACACCTTC; CDR3: CASSIDRGLNGYTF
size: .; V: TRBV7-9; J: TRBJ1-2; D: TRBD1; DNA: TGTGCCAGCAGCCGACGGGGGACAGCCTATGGCTACACCTTC; CDR3: CASSRRGTAYGYTF
size: .; V: TRBV11-2; J: TRBJ1-1; D: TRBD1; DNA: TGTGCCAGCATAGACGACAGGGGTGGGACTGAAGCTTTCTTT; CDR3: CASIDDRGGTEAFF
size: .; V: TRBV5-4; J: TRBJ2-2; D: .; DNA: TGTGCCAGCAGCCCTCGGAGTTATGGAACCGGGGAGCTGTTTTTT; CDR3: CASSPRSYGTGELFF
size: .; V: TRBV6-1; J: TRBJ1-5; D: .; DNA: TGTGCCAGCAGTGAAATCGTAGGAGGGGGTAGCAATCAGCCCCAGCATTTT; CDR3: CASSEIVGGGSNQPQHF
size: .; V: TRBV29-1; J: TRBJ2-1; D: .; DNA: TGCAGCGTTAAGATGGGAACCTACAATGAGCAGTTCTTC; CDR3: CSVKMGTYNEQFF
size: .; V: TRBV28; J: TRBJ2-7; D: .; DNA: TGTGCCAGCAACCTGAGAGGCATCTACGAGCAGTACTTC; CDR3: CASNLRGIYEQYF
size: .; V: TRBV30; J: TRBJ1-2; D: .; DNA: TGTGCCTGGACGGGAGCCCGGCTCTATGGCTACACCTTC; CDR3: CAWTGARLYGYTF
size: .; V: TRBV11-2; J: TRBJ2-6; D: .; DNA: TGTGCCAGCAGCTTACAGGGGAGGTTCGGGGCCAACGTCCTGACTTTC; CDR3: CASSLQGRFGANVLTF
size: .; V: TRBV4-3; J: TRBJ2-7; D: .; DNA: TGCGCCAGCAGCCAAGAACGAGCAGACCTACCGTACGAGCAGTACTTC; CDR3: CASSQERADLPYEQYF
size: .; V: TRBV5-1; J: TRBJ2-5; D: .; DNA: TGCGCCAGCAGCTTCGCGGAGGGATCGGGAGAGACCCAGTACTTC; CDR3: CASSFAEGSGETQYF
size: .; V: TRBV29-1; J: TRBJ1-1; D: TRBD1; DNA: TGCAGCGTGGGACAGGTAGCCTTCCTGAACACTGAAGCTTTCTTT; CDR3: CSVGQVAFLNTEAFF
size: .; V: TRBV10-3; J: TRBJ1-6; D: .; DNA: TGTGCCATCAAAGGCAGCCAGATGGGGTCACCCCTCCACTTT; CDR3: CAIKGSQMGSPLHF
size: .; V: TRBV5-1; J: TRBJ1-6; D: .; DNA: TGCGCCAGCAGCTTGAAGGATTCACCCCTCCACTTT; CDR3: CASSLKDSPLHF
size: .; V: TRBV7-8; J: TRBJ1-4; D: .; DNA: TGTGCCAGCAGCTCCCGGGACCTCGGAGGAAAACTGTTTTTT; CDR3: CASSSRDLGGKLFF
size: .; V: TRBV7-8; J: TRBJ1-6; D: .; DNA: TGTGCCAGCAGCTTAAGGGACACTAATTCACCCCTCCACTTT; CDR3: CASSLRDTNSPLHF
size: .; V: TRBV27; J: TRBJ2-5; D: TRBD2; DNA: TGTGCCAGCAGTTTATACCGAGGACTAGCGGGAGAGACCCAGTACTTC; CDR3: CASSLYRGLAGETQYF
size: .; V: TRBV7-8; J: TRBJ1-2; D: .; DNA: TGTGCCAGCAGCCCAGTTTCCGGGCTGGGGTATGGCTACACCTTC; CDR3: CASSPVSGLGYGYTF
size: .; V: TRBV7-2; J: TRBJ2-3; D: .; DNA: TGTGCCAGCAGCTCAAGGGGTACTCCTAGCACAGATACGCAGTATTTT; CDR3: CASSSRGTPSTDTQYF
size: .; V: TRBV5-1; J: TRBJ2-1; D: .; DNA: TGCGCCAGCAGCTTGTTGGTGCCCTCCAATGAGCAGTTCTTC; CDR3: CASSLLVPSNEQFF
size: .; V: TRBV7-7; J: TRBJ1-5; D: .; DNA: TGTGCCAGCAGCTTAGGGGCGAGGGGAAGCAATCAGCCCCAGCATTTT; CDR3: CASSLGARGSNQPQHF
size: medium-sized; V: TRBV5-1; J: TRBJ1-1; D: TRBD1; DNA: TGCGCCAGCAGCTTGAGAGACAGGGGAACGTCTACTGAAGCTTTCTTT; CDR3: CASSLRDRGTSTEAFF
size: .; V: TRBV5-1; J: TRBJ2-1; D: .; DNA: TGCGCCAGCAGCTTGGTTCCAGGGTGGAATGAGCAGTTCTTC; CDR3: CASSLVPGWNEQFF
size: .; V: TRBV7-8; J: TRBJ1-1; D: .; DNA: TGTGCCAGCAGCTTAAACGCCGGGTCTCGAGGCACTGAAGCTTTCTTT; CDR3: CASSLNAGSRGTEAFF
size: .; V: TRBV6-5; J: TRBJ1-5; D: .; DNA: TGTGCCAGCAGTGTGACAGCTTATAGCAATCAGCCCCAGCATTTT; CDR3: CASSVTAYSNQPQHF
size: .; V: TRBV4-1; J: TRBJ2-3; D: TRBD2; DNA: TGCGCCAGCAGCCAAGAACCCTCAGCGGGGGGTCGCACAGATACGCAGTATTTT; CDR3: CASSQEPSAGGRTDTQYF
size: .; V: TRBV11-2; J: TRBJ1-2; D: .; DNA: TGTGCCAGCAGCTTTGAGACAGGCCGGCGGGGCTATGGCTACACCTTC; CDR3: CASSFETGRRGYGYTF
size: .; V: TRBV5-1; J: TRBJ2-1; D: .; DNA: TGCGCCAGCAGCTTGCTACAGGTAGGCAATGAGCAGTTCTTC; CDR3: CASSLLQVGNEQFF
size: .; V: TRBV6-6; J: TRBJ1-1; D: TRBD1; DNA: TGTGCCAGCAGTACGCGGGGACAGACGAACACTGAAGCTTTCTTT; CDR3: CASSTRGQTNTEAFF
size: .; V: TRBV27; J: TRBJ1-4; D: .; DNA: TGTGCCAGCAGTTTAAGGGAAGCAGGAAAACTGTTTTTT; CDR3: CASSLREAGKLFF
size: .; V: TRBV7-2; J: TRBJ2-1; D: TRBD1; DNA: TGTGCCAGCAGCTTAGTTTCCCAGGGGGCGAGGAATGAGCAGTTCTTC; CDR3: CASSLVSQGARNEQFF
size: .; V: TRBV18; J: TRBJ2-1; D: TRBD2; DNA: TGTGCCAGCTCACGGGCGGGAGGGCTGAATGAGCAGTTCTTC; CDR3: CASSRAGGLNEQFF
size: .; V: TRBV28; J: TRBJ1-5; D: .; DNA: TGTGCCAGCAGTTTTTTGGGTATTGGGGGTCAGCCCCAGCATTTT; CDR3: CASSFLGIGGQPQHF
size: .; V: TRBV9; J: TRBJ2-2; D: .; DNA: TGTGCCAGCAGCGTAACCGAACCGCTAGCCCAACCGAACACCGGGGAGCTGTTTTTT; CDR3: CASSVTEPLAQPNTGELFF
size: .; V: TRBV6-1; J: TRBJ1-1; D: .; DNA: TGTGCCAGCAGTGAAGGGATGGGCTCGACTGAAGCTTTCTTT; CDR3: CASSEGMGSTEAFF
size: .; V: TRBV28; J: TRBJ1-4; D: .; DNA: TGTGCCAGCAGTTTATTCAGGTATAATGAAAAACTGTTTTTT; CDR3: CASSLFRYNEKLFF
size: .; V: TRBV7-6; J: TRBJ2-1; D: .; DNA: TGTGCCAGCAGCCCTGTCCCGGGACGGAATCGCGCGGCCAATGAGCAGTTCTTC; CDR3: CASSPVPGRNRAANEQFF
size: .; V: TRBV5-1; J: TRBJ2-5; D: TRBD1; DNA: TGCGCCAGCAGCGAGGACAGGGGACGGGCGGAGACCCAGTACTTC; CDR3: CASSEDRGRAETQYF
size: few; V: TRBV20-1; J: TRBJ2-2; D: .; DNA: TGCAGTGCGGAGAACTCCGGGGAGCTGTTTTTT; CDR3: CSAENSGELFF
size: .; V: TRBV30; J: TRBJ1-2; D: .; DNA: TGTGCCTGGACTGGGACCACTTATTCTTACTATGGCTACACCTTC; CDR3: CAWTGTTYSYYGYTF
size: .; V: TRBV18; J: TRBJ1-1; D: .; DNA: TGTGCCAGCTCGCCTCGGGACACGGTTGGGCGAGCTTTCTTT; CDR3: CASSPRDTVGRAFF
size: .; V: TRBV6-5; J: TRBJ1-5; D: TRBD1; DNA: TGTGCCAGCAGTGGGGGACAGCTGGGTAATCAGCCCCAGCATTTT; CDR3: CASSGGQLGNQPQHF
size: .; V: TRBV27; J: TRBJ2-4; D: TRBD1; DNA: TGTGCCAGCAGTCAGCGCCTGGGACAGGGGGACATTCAGTACTTC; CDR3: CASSQRLGQGDIQYF
size: .; V: TRBV4-1; J: TRBJ2-3; D: .; DNA: TGCGCCAGCAGCCTCGGAACCAGCACAGATACGCAGTATTTT; CDR3: CASSLGTSTDTQYF
size: .; V: TRBV14; J: TRBJ2-7; D: TRBD2; DNA: TGTGCCAGCAGCCGAGCGGGAGGCGGGTACGAGCAGTACTTC; CDR3: CASSRAGGGYEQYF
size: .; V: TRBV2; J: TRBJ2-7; D: .; DNA: TGTGCCAGCAGTGAAGACATAGCCGAGCAGTACTTC; CDR3: CASSEDIAEQYF